Listed below are T cell receptor beta chains from one sample, sequenced in a study of blood T cell repertoires in COVID-19. Method: immunoSEQ multiplex PCR; TCRdb's copy keeps in-frame clones and lacks some. Of some 100,000 clones in the sample, about 89% are singletons; the top ten hold over 9%. The sequenced material came from peripheral blood. The receptors derive from a man aged 45-65 years with acute or convalescent COVID-19. CDR3s include the opening cysteine and the closing phenylalanine or tryptophan. A D gene is named only where the DNA matches it firmly. Size is omitted from some rows. Given values are once, few, many or a class for expanded clones.

d_call	v_call	j_call	clone_size	cdr3_nt	cdr3_aa
TRBD1	TRBV7-9	TRBJ2-6	-	TGTGCCAGCAGCCCACTCAGACAGGGTGGGGCCAACGTCCTGACTTTC	CASSPLRQGGANVLTF
TRBD1	TRBV6-5	TRBJ2-2	-	TGTGCCACCATAGCCACAGGGGGCAACGGGGAGCTGTTTTTT	CATIATGGNGELFF
-	TRBV18	TRBJ2-5	-	TGTGCCAGCTCACCGAGGGCAGTCCAAGAGACCCAGTACTTC	CASSPRAVQETQYF
-	TRBV30	TRBJ1-1	-	TGTGCCTGGACGCCCCAAAAGGGGCAGAGGACTGAAGCTTTCTTT	CAWTPQKGQRTEAFF
TRBD2	TRBV4-1	TRBJ2-3	-	TGCGCCAGCAGCCAAGGTAGCGGGAGGGCTACAGATACGCAGTATTTT	CASSQGSGRATDTQYF
TRBD2	TRBV9	TRBJ2-5	-	TGTGCCAGCAGCGTTTCCCCCGGACTAGCGGGAGCGGGGACACAAGAGACCCAGTACTTC	CASSVSPGLAGAGTQETQYF
TRBD1	TRBV3-1/TRBV3-2	TRBJ2-2	-	TGTGCCAGCAGCCTTAAACAGGGGGCCGCCGGGGAGCTGTTTTTT	CASSLKQGAAGELFF
-	TRBV6-5	TRBJ1-3	-	TGTGCCAGCAGTCGCCTTGGGGGGGCTGGAAACACCATATATTTT	CASSRLGGAGNTIYF
TRBD1	TRBV5-1	TRBJ1-2	-	TGCGCCAGCAGCACAGGACAGGGGCTCGGGAATGGCTACACCTTC	CASSTGQGLGNGYTF
TRBD2	TRBV15	TRBJ2-3	once	TGTGCCACCAGCAGGGAACTAGCGGGAAGGTCAGATACGCAGTATTTT	CATSRELAGRSDTQYF
-	TRBV7-3	TRBJ2-6	-	TGTGCCAGCAGCTCAATTTATAGCGTCTCTGGGGCCAACGTCCTGACTTTC	CASSSIYSVSGANVLTF
TRBD2	TRBV27	TRBJ2-7	once	TGTGCCAGCAGTTCTACAGCGGGGCCCTCCTACGAGCAGTACTTC	CASSSTAGPSYEQYF
-	TRBV30	TRBJ2-5	-	TGTGCCTGGGCACAGGGTAACGAGGAGACCCAGTACTTC	CAWAQGNEETQYF
-	TRBV3-1/TRBV3-2	TRBJ2-3	-	TGTGCCAGCAGCCAAGGCAGGGGATTGACAGATACGCAGTATTTT	CASSQGRGLTDTQYF
-	TRBV7-9	TRBJ1-2	-	TGTGCCAGCAGCTTTCAGGATTACTATGGCTACACCTTC	CASSFQDYYGYTF
TRBD2	TRBV6-4	TRBJ2-1	once	TGTGCCAGCAGTGATTCTTGGGGTAGCGGGAGCTCCTACAATGAGCAGTTCTTC	CASSDSWGSGSSYNEQFF
-	TRBV6-5	TRBJ2-5	-	TGTGCCAGCTCGACAGGAATCAAAGAGACCCAGTACTTC	CASSTGIKETQYF
-	TRBV6-1	TRBJ2-1	-	TGTGCCAGCAGTGAAGGAGGTTACTCCTACAATGAGCAGTTCTTC	CASSEGGYSYNEQFF
-	TRBV9	TRBJ2-1	-	TGTGCCAGCAGCACCAAAGACGCGGACAGCTCCTACAATGAGCAGTTCTTC	CASSTKDADSSYNEQFF
-	TRBV6-1	TRBJ2-7	-	TGTGCCAGCAGTGAAGCTGCAGGGAAATCCTACGAGCAGTACTTC	CASSEAAGKSYEQYF
-	TRBV3-1/TRBV3-2	TRBJ1-2	-	TGTGCCAGCAGCCTCAGGGCCCAGGCTAACTATGGCTACACCTTC	CASSLRAQANYGYTF
-	TRBV5-1	TRBJ2-3	-	TGCGCCAGCAGCTTGTACGGGTCCTACACAGATACGCAGTATTTT	CASSLYGSYTDTQYF
TRBD2	TRBV18	TRBJ2-7	-	TGTGCCAGCTCACCAGCTAGCGGGAGAACGTACGAGCAGTACTTC	CASSPASGRTYEQYF
-	TRBV7-8	TRBJ2-1	-	TGTGCCAGCAGCTTAGTTCGGCTAGGCACTTCGAATGAGCAGTTCTTC	CASSLVRLGTSNEQFF
-	TRBV7-6	TRBJ2-5	-	TGTGCCAGCGGCCGGGGAGGGGGTAGCGGCGGGGAGACCCAGTACTTC	CASGRGGGSGGETQYF
TRBD1	TRBV29-1	TRBJ1-1	few	TGCAGCGTTGAAACTTGGGGGACCGGGACAGCTAACACTGAAGCTTTCTTT	CSVETWGTGTANTEAFF
-	TRBV18	TRBJ1-1	once	TGTGCCAGCTCACCACCTACAGGGATGAACACTGAAGCTTTCTTT	CASSPPTGMNTEAFF
-	TRBV6-5	TRBJ2-1	-	TGTGCCAGCAGTTACAAGGGAGGAGCCTACAATGAGCAGTTCTTC	CASSYKGGAYNEQFF
-	TRBV2	TRBJ1-6	-	TGTGCCAGCAGTGATATGGGATGGACAACAAATTATAATTCACCCCTCCACTTT	CASSDMGWTTNYNSPLHF
TRBD1	TRBV3-1/TRBV3-2	TRBJ1-2	-	TGTGCCAGCAGCCTTCGGACAGGGGGTAATGGCTACACCTTC	CASSLRTGGNGYTF
TRBD2	TRBV11-3	TRBJ2-5	few	TGTGCCAGCAGCTCTTCTCTGGGTAGCGGGGGAGAGACCCAGTACTTC	CASSSSLGSGGETQYF
-	TRBV11-2	TRBJ2-5	-	TGTGCCAGCAGCCCCCCATATGGGGGGGAGACCCAGTACTTC	CASSPPYGGETQYF
TRBD2	TRBV6-5	TRBJ2-3	-	TGTGCCAGCACCTGGACTAGCGGGAAAACAGATACGCAGTATTTT	CASTWTSGKTDTQYF
-	TRBV30	TRBJ1-2	-	TGTGCCTGGAGTCCTTGGATTGCGGGGTCCTATGGCTACACCTTC	CAWSPWIAGSYGYTF
TRBD2	TRBV2	TRBJ2-1	-	TGTGCCAGCAGACTAGCGGGAGGAGGGGGGAAGCAGTTCTTC	CASRLAGGGGKQFF
TRBD1	TRBV6-5	TRBJ1-3	-	TGTGCCAGCAGTCCCACAGGGGCCTCTGGAAACACCATATATTTT	CASSPTGASGNTIYF
-	TRBV12-3/TRBV12-4	TRBJ2-7	-	TGTGCCAGCAGTACCCCAGGTTCGGACGAGCAGTACTTC	CASSTPGSDEQYF
TRBD2	TRBV4-1	TRBJ2-5	-	TGCGCCAGCAGCCAAGGGCTGGGGAGGGCCGATGAGACCCAGTACTTC	CASSQGLGRADETQYF
TRBD1	TRBV6-1	TRBJ2-7	-	TGTGCCAGCAGTGAAGGGACAGGGGGCTCCTACGAGCAGTACTTC	CASSEGTGGSYEQYF
TRBD1	TRBV7-9	TRBJ1-4	-	TGTGCCAGCAGCTTTCGACAGGGAGGTGAAAAACTGTTTTTT	CASSFRQGGEKLFF
-	TRBV7-2	TRBJ2-7	few	TGTGCCAGCAGCTTTATGCTCAGCGGCATCTACGAGCAGTACTTC	CASSFMLSGIYEQYF